This TCR beta chain was identified during a study of patients and donors after allogeneic stem cell transplantation. TCRdb re-analysed the RT-PCR reads in MiXCR, keeping a single row per CDR3 protein. There are 70,000 or so distinct CDR3 sequences in the sample; about 25% occur only once, and less than 30% lies in the top ten. Germline CDR1 and CDR2: ENHRY and SYGVKD. CDR3 size: 15 residues. V was clipped by 0 bases and J by 2 bases, with 9 bases between them. The sequence was collected from a human donor who was either an allogeneic HSCT recipient or a stem cell or donor lymphocyte infusion donor (not recorded which). It is not recorded whose cells these are; they may come from a transplant donor. Sequenced material: blood, either unsorted or a sorted T cell fraction (not recorded which). V gene TRBV10-3 combines with J gene TRBJ2-3; D uncertain. The CDR3 bases are TGTGCCATCAGTGAGTCTAGGGCGTTCACAGATACGCAGTATTTT. Translated, it gives CAISESRAFTDTQYF.